A selection of T cell receptor beta chains follows, all from one sample in a study of blood T cell repertoires in COVID-19. Here immunoSEQ multiplex PCR was the method, and the copy in TCRdb shows in-frame clones only, minus some. The table shows 400,000 to 450,000 clones, with around 87% occurring only once. The sample consisted of PBMCs or T cells enriched from blood (not recorded which). Every receptor here comes from a man aged 25-40 years who had recovered from COVID-19. Both conserved end residues are part of each CDR3. A D gene is named only where the DNA matches it firmly. The size entry is marked missing in some rows and otherwise reads once, few, many or a size class.

D: .; J: TRBJ2-3; V: TRBV12-5; size: .; CDR3: CASGLVYTSTDTQYF; DNA: TGTGCTAGTGGTTTGGTATATACTAGCACAGATACGCAGTATTTT
D: .; J: TRBJ1-5; V: TRBV14; size: .; CDR3: CASSSAGAPGAQHF; DNA: TGTGCCAGCAGCTCGGCAGGAGCTCCGGGAGCCCAGCATTTT
D: TRBD2; J: TRBJ2-3; V: TRBV3-1/TRBV3-2; size: .; CDR3: CASSQFLTGTSGTDTQYF; DNA: TGTGCCAGCAGCCAATTTCTTACCGGGACTAGCGGCACAGATACGCAGTATTTT
D: TRBD2; J: TRBJ2-7; V: TRBV9; size: .; CDR3: CASSAGTSAEQYF; DNA: TGTGCCAGCAGCGCCGGGACTAGCGCCGAGCAGTACTTC
D: TRBD1; J: TRBJ2-7; V: TRBV19; size: .; CDR3: CASRSGTGYEQYF; DNA: TGTGCCAGTCGGTCCGGGACAGGGTACGAGCAGTACTTC
D: .; J: TRBJ2-7; V: TRBV14; size: .; CDR3: CASSQGPHYEQYF; DNA: TGTGCCAGCAGCCAAGGGCCGCACTACGAGCAGTACTTC
D: .; J: TRBJ1-2; V: TRBV29-1; size: .; CDR3: CSAHQDYGYTF; DNA: TGCAGCGCCCATCAGGACTATGGCTACACCTTC
D: TRBD2; J: TRBJ2-1; V: TRBV27; size: .; CDR3: CASSAKPGLAGYNEQFF; DNA: TGTGCCAGCAGTGCCAAGCCGGGACTAGCGGGATACAATGAGCAGTTCTTC
D: TRBD1; J: TRBJ2-5; V: TRBV5-1; size: .; CDR3: CASSLRAGGGKTQYF; DNA: TGCGCCAGCAGCTTGAGGGCAGGGGGCGGGAAGACCCAGTACTTC
D: TRBD1; J: TRBJ1-2; V: TRBV18; size: .; CDR3: CASSPGQPYYGYTF; DNA: TGTGCCAGCTCTCCGGGACAGCCATACTATGGCTACACCTTC
D: TRBD2; J: TRBJ2-5; V: TRBV4-1; size: .; CDR3: CASSQGSSGIGETQYF; DNA: TGCGCCAGCAGCCAAGGATCTAGCGGGATAGGGGAGACCCAGTACTTC
D: TRBD1; J: TRBJ2-7; V: TRBV30; size: .; CDR3: CAWRRDRSNYEQYF; DNA: TGTGCCTGGAGGCGGGACAGGTCTAACTACGAGCAGTACTTC
D: .; J: TRBJ2-7; V: TRBV3-1/TRBV3-2; size: .; CDR3: CASSQGGVSALDF; DNA: TGTGCCAGCAGCCAAGGGGGCGTGTCGGCCCTGGACTTC
D: .; J: TRBJ1-1; V: TRBV27; size: .; CDR3: CASSLYPGENTEAFF; DNA: TGTGCCAGCAGTTTATATCCAGGGGAAAACACTGAAGCTTTCTTT
D: .; J: TRBJ2-1; V: TRBV11-3; size: .; CDR3: CASSLGSAYNEQFF; DNA: TGTGCCAGCAGCTTAGGTAGCGCCTACAATGAGCAGTTCTTC
D: .; J: TRBJ1-4; V: TRBV7-9; size: .; CDR3: CASSLAWAPGEKLFF; DNA: TGTGCCAGCAGCTTAGCCTGGGCCCCGGGGGAAAAACTGTTTTTT
D: TRBD1; J: TRBJ1-4; V: TRBV25-1; size: .; CDR3: CASSISGTGVDEKLFF; DNA: TGTGCCAGCAGTATATCCGGGACAGGGGTGGATGAAAAACTGTTTTTT
D: .; J: TRBJ2-1; V: TRBV6-5; size: once; CDR3: CASSNIQGYEQFF; DNA: TGTGCCAGCAGTAATATACAGGGCTATGAGCAGTTCTTC
D: .; J: TRBJ2-7; V: TRBV19; size: .; CDR3: CASSILGNSYEQYF; DNA: TGTGCCAGTAGTATCCTAGGAAACTCCTACGAGCAGTACTTC
D: .; J: TRBJ2-1; V: TRBV28; size: .; CDR3: CASSLSVASSYNEQFF; DNA: TGTGCCAGCAGTTTATCGGTAGCGAGCTCCTACAATGAGCAGTTCTTC
D: .; J: TRBJ2-3; V: TRBV7-8; size: .; CDR3: CASSLRGLDTQYF; DNA: TGTGCCAGCAGCTTACGAGGGTTGGATACGCAGTATTTT
D: .; J: TRBJ1-1; V: TRBV28; size: once; CDR3: CAACHVSKFTGNTEAFF; DNA: TGTGCCGCTTGTCACGTCTCAAAATTCACTGGGAACACTGAAGCTTTCTTT
D: .; J: TRBJ1-2; V: TRBV18; size: .; CDR3: CASSPERGANYGYTF; DNA: TGTGCCAGCTCACCGGAGCGGGGAGCTAACTATGGCTACACCTTC
D: TRBD2; J: TRBJ2-1; V: TRBV10-3; size: once; CDR3: CAISERLAGGNNEQFF; DNA: TGTGCCATCAGCGAAAGACTAGCGGGAGGAAACAATGAGCAGTTCTTC
D: .; J: TRBJ1-4; V: TRBV6-5; size: .; CDR3: CASSTEGGEKLFF; DNA: TGTGCCAGCAGTACAGAAGGGGGAGAAAAACTGTTTTTT
D: .; J: TRBJ1-1; V: TRBV10-3; size: .; CDR3: CAISEADIPNTEAFF; DNA: TGTGCCATCAGTGAGGCGGACATACCGAACACTGAAGCTTTCTTT
D: TRBD2; J: TRBJ2-7; V: TRBV29-1; size: .; CDR3: CSVVLVAGGLASGEQYF; DNA: TGCAGCGTTGTTTTGGTAGCGGGAGGGCTTGCTTCTGGCGAGCAGTACTTC
D: .; J: TRBJ2-3; V: TRBV27; size: .; CDR3: CASSPLSPGGTDTQYF; DNA: TGTGCCAGCAGTCCCCTTAGCCCCGGTGGGACAGATACGCAGTATTTT
D: TRBD1; J: TRBJ1-1; V: TRBV30; size: .; CDR3: CAWSVAYRGRTEAFF; DNA: TGTGCCTGGAGTGTAGCTTACAGGGGGAGGACTGAAGCTTTCTTT
D: TRBD2; J: TRBJ2-1; V: TRBV24-1; size: .; CDR3: CATSDRLAGGLHEQFF; DNA: TGTGCCACCAGTGATCGACTAGCGGGAGGGCTCCATGAGCAGTTCTTC
D: .; J: TRBJ2-1; V: TRBV28; size: .; CDR3: CASRRPGWDEQFF; DNA: TGTGCCAGCAGGCGCCCGGGGTGGGATGAGCAGTTCTTC
D: .; J: TRBJ1-5; V: TRBV2; size: .; CDR3: CASSPNAGGISNQPQHF; DNA: TGTGCCAGCAGCCCCAACGCGGGCGGGATTAGCAATCAGCCCCAGCATTTT
D: .; J: TRBJ1-1; V: TRBV28; size: .; CDR3: CASSILVSTEAFF; DNA: TGTGCCAGCAGTATCTTGGTGAGCACTGAAGCTTTCTTT
D: .; J: TRBJ1-4; V: TRBV5-1; size: .; CDR3: CASSLSRTTNEKLFF; DNA: TGCGCCAGCAGCTTAAGCAGGACAACTAATGAAAAACTGTTTTTT
D: .; J: TRBJ1-1; V: TRBV2; size: .; CDR3: CASSEATSSTEAFF; DNA: TGTGCCAGCAGTGAAGCGACTTCCAGCACTGAAGCTTTCTTT
D: .; J: TRBJ2-3; V: TRBV6-5; size: .; CDR3: CASNQDTQYF; DNA: TGTGCCAGCAATCAAGATACGCAGTATTTT
D: .; J: TRBJ2-1; V: TRBV28; size: .; CDR3: CASRRTASYNEQFF; DNA: TGTGCCAGCCGTCGGACAGCCTCCTACAATGAGCAGTTCTTC
D: TRBD1; J: TRBJ1-1; V: TRBV28; size: .; CDR3: CASTTGGVTEAFF; DNA: TGTGCCAGCACGACAGGGGGGGTTACTGAAGCTTTCTTT
D: .; J: TRBJ1-5; V: TRBV24-1; size: .; CDR3: CATSDPGASQPQHF; DNA: TGTGCCACCAGTGATCCGGGAGCTAGTCAGCCCCAGCATTTT
D: .; J: TRBJ2-2; V: TRBV29-1; size: .; CDR3: CSVRDTGELFF; DNA: TGCAGCGTCAGGGACACCGGGGAGCTGTTTTTT
D: .; J: TRBJ1-6; V: TRBV6-5; size: .; CDR3: CASSYGAGDSPLHF; DNA: TGTGCCAGCAGTTATGGGGCAGGGGATTCACCCCTCCACTTT
D: .; J: TRBJ1-5; V: TRBV18; size: .; CDR3: CASSPGRGNQPQHF; DNA: TGTGCCAGCTCACCGGGCAGGGGCAATCAGCCCCAGCATTTT
D: .; J: TRBJ1-2; V: TRBV5-1; size: .; CDR3: CASSLGGTDGYTF; DNA: TGCGCCAGCAGCTTGGGCGGGACGGATGGCTACACCTTC
D: TRBD1; J: TRBJ2-7; V: TRBV28; size: .; CDR3: CASSSPTGFNYEQYF; DNA: TGTGCCAGCAGTTCCCCGACAGGGTTCAACTACGAGCAGTACTTC
D: .; J: TRBJ1-2; V: TRBV12-3/TRBV12-4; size: once; CDR3: CASSTDIHGYTF; DNA: TGTGCCAGCAGCACGGACATTCATGGCTACACCTTC
D: .; J: TRBJ1-4; V: TRBV19; size: .; CDR3: CASSAYIAATTNEKLFF; DNA: TGTGCCAGTAGTGCATATATAGCAGCTACAACTAATGAAAAACTGTTTTTT
D: .; J: TRBJ2-1; V: TRBV28; size: few; CDR3: CASIPRNSYNEQFF; DNA: TGTGCCAGCATTCCCAGGAACTCCTACAATGAGCAGTTCTTC
D: TRBD1; J: TRBJ1-3; V: TRBV7-2; size: .; CDR3: CASSLLRTGGAGNTIYF; DNA: TGTGCCAGCAGCTTATTAAGGACAGGGGGTGCCGGAAACACCATATATTTT